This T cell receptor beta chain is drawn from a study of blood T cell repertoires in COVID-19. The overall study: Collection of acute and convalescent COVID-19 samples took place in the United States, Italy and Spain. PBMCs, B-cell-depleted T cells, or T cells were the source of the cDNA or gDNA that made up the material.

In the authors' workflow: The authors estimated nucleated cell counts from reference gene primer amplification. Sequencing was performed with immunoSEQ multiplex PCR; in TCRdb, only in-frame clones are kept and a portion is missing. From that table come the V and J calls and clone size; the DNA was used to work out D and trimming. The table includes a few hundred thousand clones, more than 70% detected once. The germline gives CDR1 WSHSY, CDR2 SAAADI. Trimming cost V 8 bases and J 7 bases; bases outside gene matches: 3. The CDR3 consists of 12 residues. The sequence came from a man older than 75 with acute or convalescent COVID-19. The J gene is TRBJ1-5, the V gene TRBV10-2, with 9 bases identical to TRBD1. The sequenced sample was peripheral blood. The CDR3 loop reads CASRTGDQPQHF. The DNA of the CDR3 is TGCGCCAGCCGGACAGGGGACCAGCCCCAGCATTTT.